The next 26 T cell receptor beta chains were all read from a single sample in a study of long-term antiretroviral therapy in people with HIV. An immunoSEQ assay, version v3.0, was performed at survey level. The table came from immunoSEQ multiplex PCR; TCRdb's copy has only in-frame clones and leaves some out. This sample has fewer than 30,000 clones; over 70% occur once, and the top ten carry 9.5% to 10%. The material sequenced was unsorted PBMCs, taken 2.7 to 2.8 years after starting antiretroviral therapy. The receptors stem from a man aged 30-40 years with HIV.

This sequence joins TRBV10-1 and TRBJ2-1; the D gene could be TRBD1 or TRBD2 (5 bases each). The germline gives CDR1 WNHNN, CDR2 SYGVQD (reference sequence). V was cut by 8 bases and J by 9 bases, with 20 bases left in between. The CDR3 is 14 amino acids. This CDR3 reads CASGRDSGEGEQFF. DNA of the CDR3: TGCGCCAGCGGCCGAGACAGCGGAGAGGGTGAGCAGTTCTTC.

This chain connects TRBV5-6 to TRBJ2-1; 7 bases align to TRBD1. The CDR3 consists of 15 residues. Germline loops: CDR1 SGHDT, CDR2 YYEEEE. V gave up 0 bases and J gave up 4 bases; unmatched junction bases: 4. In DNA form, the CDR3 reads TGTGCCAGCAGCTTGGAGGGGGCTTCTTACAATGAGCAGTTCTTC. Amino acids: CASSLEGASYNEQFF.

This chain links TRBV2 with TRBJ1-1, with 11 positions matching TRBD1. Germline V gene sequence: CDR1 SNHLY, CDR2 FYNNEI. V lost 8 bases, J lost 6 bases, and 5 bases stayed unmatched. The CDR3 is made up of 13 amino acids. CDR3 sequence (DNA): TGTGCCAGCTTGGGACAGGGGGTTTCTGAAGCTTTCTTT. Translated, it gives CASLGQGVSEAFF. Filled out from reference TRBV2 and TRBJ1-1, the complete variable domain reads EPEVTQTPSHQVTQMGQEVILRCVPISNHLYFYWYRQILGQKVEFLVSFYNNEISEKSEIFDDQFSVERPDGSNFTLKIRSTKLEDSAMYFCASLGQGVSEAFFGQGTRLTVV.

CDR3 bases: TGTGCCAGTAGTATTGGGACAGGGGGCTTTCAGCCCCAGCATTTT. This gives the protein CASSIGTGGFQPQHF. The V call is TRBV19, the J call TRBJ1-5, with 12 bases that match TRBD1. The germline V gene has CDR1 LNHDA and CDR2 SQIVND (reference sequence). Trimming removed 3 bases from V and 6 bases from J; junction bases left unmatched: 3. The CDR3 is 15 amino acids.

In nucleotides, the CDR3 is TGTGCCAGCGGCCGGGGCAGGGGCCAAGAGACCCAGTACTTC. As protein: CASGRGRGQETQYF. V usage is TRBV7-2 and J usage is TRBJ2-5, with TRBD1 as a possible D gene (6 bases). V was cut by 8 bases and J by 1 base, with 14 bases left in between. Germline V gene sequence: CDR1 SGHTA, CDR2 FQGNSA. The CDR3 runs 14 residues.

The V and J genes are TRBV29-1 and TRBJ2-4; D call uncertain. The V end was cut by 7 bases, the J end by 0 bases, with 7 bases between. The CDR3 consists of 12 residues. CDR1 and CDR2 (germline): SQVTM, ANQGSEA. The CDR3 region has the DNA TGCAGCGCGACGGTAGCCAAAAACATTCAGTACTTC. Translated: CSATVAKNIQYF.

The gene calls are TRBV4-1 and TRBJ1-2; D gene uncertain. Germline V gives CDR1 MGHRA, CDR2 YSYEKL. CDR3 length: 9 amino acids. The V end was cut by 1 base, the J end by 9 bases, with 0 bases between. This chain's CDR3 is CASSQGYTF. The CDR3 nucleotides read TGCGCCAGCAGCCAAGGCTACACCTTC.

The J gene is TRBJ2-1, the V gene TRBV13; 9 bases align to TRBD1. The germline V gene has CDR1 PRHDT and CDR2 FYEKMQ (reference sequence). The CDR3 loop spans 17 amino acids. V was pared by 5 bases and J by 7 bases, with 15 bases of the junction left unmatched. CDR3 amino acids: CASSLPGQGTGGNEQFF. CDR3 sequence (DNA): TGTGCCAGCAGCCTACCGGGACAGGGAACGGGGGGTAATGAGCAGTTCTTC.

The chain combines TRBV2 with TRBJ1-2; maybe TRBD1 (5 bases). This CDR3 has 14 amino acids. V gave up 9 bases and J gave up 2 bases, with 16 bases separating them. Germline-derived CDR1 and CDR2 are SNHLY and FYNNEI. The CDR3 nucleotides are TGTGCCAGTCTCCCGACCGGGGGAAACTATGGCTACACCTTC. It encodes CASLPTGGNYGYTF.

This clone is judged medium-sized (0.01 to 0.1%). This chain connects TRBV5-1 to TRBJ1-1; 9 bases are a match to TRBD1. V shed 4 bases, J shed 1 base, and the junction held 11 bases outside the gene matches. Germline assignment: CDR1 SGHRS and CDR2 YFSETQ. This CDR3 is 17 amino acids long. CDR3 in DNA: TGCGCCAGCAGCCTGGGACAGGGCAGAATAGAGAACACTGAAGCTTTCTTT. It yields the protein CASSLGQGRIENTEAFF.

This rearrangement joins TRBV30 to TRBJ2-3; 9 bases line up with TRBD1. Looked up from germline, CDR1 is GTSNPN and CDR2 is SVGIG (reference sequence). The CDR3 has 18 amino acids. Trimming removed 0 bases from V and 4 bases from J; junction bases left unmatched: 14. CDR3 amino acids: CAWSVLGFLQGAADTQYF. The CDR3 bases are TGTGCCTGGAGTGTACTAGGCTTTCTACAGGGGGCCGCAGATACGCAGTATTTT.

The V gene is TRBV28, the J gene TRBJ1-2; D is perhaps TRBD1 (5 bases). Germline V gene sequence: CDR1 MDHEN, CDR2 SYDVKM. The V gene lost 3 bases and the J gene lost 5 bases, with 7 bases spanning the gap. The CDR3 is 12 residues long. The CDR3 loop is CASSLGEYGYTF. DNA of the CDR3: TGTGCCAGCAGTTTGGGGGAATATGGCTACACCTTC.

This clone was observed a single time. This sequence joins TRBV27 and TRBJ2-7, with D unresolved. This CDR3 region has 11 residues. The V gene's germline CDR1 is MNHEY and CDR2 SMNVEV (reference sequence). V gave up 4 bases and J gave up 3 bases, with 4 bases separating them. The CDR3 nucleotides are TGTGCCAGCAGTTCCGGCTACGAGCAGTACTTC. Its protein is CASSSGYEQYF.

The chain combines TRBV2 with TRBJ1-2; 9 nucleotides agree with TRBD1. The J segment lost 4 bases and the V segment lost 7 bases, leaving 13 bases of the junction unmatched. The CDR3 spans 16 residues. Germline lookup yields CDR1 SNHLY and CDR2 FYNNEI. For the CDR3, the DNA is TGTGCCAGCACCCGGGACAGGGACCTTTCTAGCTATGGCTACACCTTC. Translated: CASTRDRDLSSYGYTF.

The chain employs TRBV6-1 and TRBJ2-3, with D maybe TRBD2 (7 bases). Trimming removed 0 bases from V and 2 bases from J, with 18 bases in between. Per germline, CDR1 MNHNS and CDR2 SASEGT. This CDR3 has 18 amino acids. The CDR3 protein is CASSEASGRGGSTDTQYF. The CDR3 nucleotides are TGTGCCAGCAGTGAAGCGAGTGGAAGGGGGGGGTCCACAGATACGCAGTATTTT.

This chain links TRBV4-3 with TRBJ1-3, with D possibly being TRBD1 (5 bases). The ends were cut back, 8 bases at V and 2 bases at J, with 19 bases in the middle. The CDR3 has 16 residues. The V gene's germline CDR1 is LGHNA and CDR2 YSLEER. CDR3 coding DNA: TGCGCCAGCTCTAAGAGCGTCGGGACCACTGGAAACACCATATATTTT. Translating gives CASSKSVGTTGNTIYF.

The chain couples TRBV6-1 to TRBJ1-1; D gene unclear. Germline V gives CDR1 MNHNS, CDR2 SASEGT. This CDR3 has 15 amino acids. Trimming took off 5 bases at V and 4 bases at J, with 17 bases between the two ends. The CDR3 DNA is TGTGCCAGCAGTTTCCCCCGCCTGAAGGTCACTGAAGCTTTCTTT. It translates to CASSFPRLKVTEAFF.

The V and J genes are TRBV5-1 and TRBJ2-3, with D possibly being TRBD1 or TRBD2 (5 bases each). This CDR3 has 14 amino acids. CDR1 and CDR2 from the germline V gene are SGHRS and YFSETQ. V lost 0 bases to trimming and J lost 7 bases, with 12 bases between them. The CDR3 spells CASSLAGDGNTQYF. The CDR3 DNA reads as TGCGCCAGCAGCTTGGCCGGGGACGGAAATACGCAGTATTTT. The full variable domain, its missing parts supplied by reference TRBV5-1 and TRBJ2-3, is KAGVTQTPRYLIKTRGQQVTLSCSPISGHRSVSWYQQTPGQGLQFLFEYFSETQRNKGNFPGRFSGRQFSNSRSEMNVSTLELGDSALYLCASSLAGDGNTQYFGPGTRLTVL.

CDR3 protein: CAIPGGDRVQETQYF. The CDR3 nucleotides are TGTGCCATCCCGGGGGGGGACCGGGTACAAGAGACCCAGTACTTC. The chain links TRBV10-3 to TRBJ2-5; 8 bases fit TRBD2. The germline V gene encodes CDR1 ENHRY and CDR2 SYGVKD. V lost 8 bases, J lost 2 bases, and 10 bases stayed unmatched. The length of the CDR3 is 15 residues.

CDR3 protein: CASSSLGLPDYEQYF. CDR3 coding DNA: TGTGCCAGTAGTTCCCTGGGACTTCCCGACTACGAGCAGTACTTC. The V and J genes are TRBV19 and TRBJ2-7; TRBD2 is a possible D gene (6 bases). The CDR3 extends over 15 amino acids. Looked up from germline, CDR1 is LNHDA and CDR2 is SQIVND (reference sequence). Trimming cost V 5 bases and J 3 bases, with 17 bases left between them.

The chain uses TRBV5-4 and TRBJ1-5; 7 bases are shared with TRBD1. V shed 0 bases and J 2 bases; nucleotides not matched to a gene: 8. The germline V gene encodes CDR1 SGHNT and CDR2 YYREEE (reference sequence). The CDR3 covers 17 residues. CDR3 DNA sequence: TGTGCCAGCAGCTTGGATCCAGTTGGGACAGGCAATCAGCCCCAGCATTTT. Its translation: CASSLDPVGTGNQPQHF.

This clone occurred a few times. The J gene is TRBJ1-1, the V gene TRBV19, with 10 positions matching TRBD1. The V gene's germline CDR1 is LNHDA and CDR2 SQIVND (reference sequence). The CDR3 has 16 residues. V trimming: 4 bases; J trimming: 0 bases; junction bases outside the gene matches: 5. CDR3 nucleotides: TGTGCCAGTAGTACTCGACAGGGGGCTTTGAACACTGAAGCTTTCTTT. Translating gives CASSTRQGALNTEAFF. The whole variable domain, remainder taken from reference TRBV19 and TRBJ1-1, is DGGITQSPKYLFRKEGQNVTLSCEQNLNHDAMYWYRQDPGQGLRLIYYSQIVNDFQKGDIAEGYSVSREKKESFPLTVTSAQKNPTAFYLCASSTRQGALNTEAFFGQGTRLTVV.

CDR3 residues: CASSYRVDGYTF. As DNA, the CDR3 is TGTGCCAGCAGTTACCGCGTGGATGGCTACACCTTC. This chain links TRBV6-6 with TRBJ1-2, with D unresolved. Germline V lookup: CDR1 MNHNY, CDR2 SVGAGI (reference sequence). V was pared by 2 bases and J by 6 bases, with 7 bases between. This CDR3 is 12 amino acids long.

The chain recombines TRBV10-3 with TRBJ2-3; D remains unclear. The length of the CDR3 is 14 residues. Germline V lookup: CDR1 ENHRY, CDR2 SYGVKD. Trimming pared 3 bases from V and 0 bases from J, leaving 7 bases between. The chain's CDR3 is CAISDGLSTDTQYF. DNA of the CDR3: TGTGCCATCAGTGACGGGCTCAGCACAGATACGCAGTATTTT.

This chain links TRBV5-4 with TRBJ2-5; 10 nucleotides match TRBD2. Trimming removed 4 bases from V and 5 bases from J; junction bases left unmatched: 2. Germline CDR1 and CDR2: SGHNT and YYREEE (reference sequence). There are 13 residues in the CDR3. The CDR3 sequence: CASSNSGRETQYF. The CDR3, as DNA: TGTGCCAGCAGCAATAGCGGGAGGGAGACCCAGTACTTC. Combining the CDR3 with reference TRBV5-4 and TRBJ2-5 gives the whole variable domain ETGVTQSPTHLIKTRGQQVTLRCSSQSGHNTVSWYQQALGQGPQFIFQYYREEENGRGNFPPRFSGLQFPNYSSELNVNALELDDSALYLCASSNSGRETQYFGPGTRLLVL.

The chain carries TRBV18 and TRBJ2-3; TRBD2 agrees at 8 bases. Germline trimming cut 6 bases from V and 2 bases from J; bases unmatched to any gene: 4. This CDR3 contains 14 residues. The germline CDR1 and CDR2 sequences are KGHSH and LQKENI. In DNA form, the CDR3 reads TGTGCCAGCTCTCAGACTAGCGCCACAGATACGCAGTATTTT. It yields the protein CASSQTSATDTQYF.